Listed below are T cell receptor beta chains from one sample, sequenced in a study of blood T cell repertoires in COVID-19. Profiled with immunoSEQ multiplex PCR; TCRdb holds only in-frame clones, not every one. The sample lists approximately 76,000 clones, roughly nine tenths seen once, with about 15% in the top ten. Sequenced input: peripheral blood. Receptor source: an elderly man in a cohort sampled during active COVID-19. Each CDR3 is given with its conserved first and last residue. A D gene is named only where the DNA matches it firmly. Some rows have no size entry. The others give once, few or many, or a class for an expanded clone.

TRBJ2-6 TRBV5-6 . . CASIQGFGANVLTF TGTGCCAGCATACAGGGCTTTGGGGCCAACGTCCTGACTTTC
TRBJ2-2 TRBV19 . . CASSIMVATGELFF TGTGCCAGTAGTATAATGGTGGCCACCGGGGAGCTGTTTTTT
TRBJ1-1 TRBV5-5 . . CASSGNDILVTEAFF TGTGCCAGCAGCGGTAACGACATCTTGGTAACTGAAGCTTTCTTT
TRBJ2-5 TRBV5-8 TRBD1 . CASRPTDRGKKTQYF TGTGCCAGCAGACCTACTGACAGGGGGAAGAAGACCCAGTACTTC
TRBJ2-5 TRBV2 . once CASSENSQETQYF TGTGCCAGCAGTGAAAACAGTCAAGAGACCCAGTACTTC
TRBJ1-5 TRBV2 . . CASSLMADSNQPQHF TGTGCCAGCAGCCTTATGGCGGATAGCAATCAGCCCCAGCATTTT
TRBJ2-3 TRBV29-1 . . CSAPGTYSTDTQYF TGCAGCGCCCCGGGGACATATAGCACAGATACGCAGTATTTT
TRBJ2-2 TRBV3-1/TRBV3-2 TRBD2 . CASSPLAGGSNTGELFF TGTGCCAGCAGCCCCCTAGCGGGGGGCTCGAACACCGGGGAGCTGTTTTTT
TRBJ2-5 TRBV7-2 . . CASSLRRGRQETQYF TGTGCCAGCAGCTTAAGGAGGGGGCGGCAAGAGACCCAGTACTTC
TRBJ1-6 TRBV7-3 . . CASSSNGLYNSPLHF TGTGCCAGCAGCTCGAATGGACTCTATAATTCACCCCTCCACTTT
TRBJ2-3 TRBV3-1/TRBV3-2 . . CASSPSDTQYF TGTGCCAGCAGCCCATCAGATACGCAGTATTTT
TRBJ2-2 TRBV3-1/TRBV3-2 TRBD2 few CASSQNLLGLANTGELFF TGTGCCAGCAGCCAAAATCTCCTGGGACTAGCAAACACCGGGGAGCTGTTTTTT
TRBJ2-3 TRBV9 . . CASSVASSVLDTQYF TGTGCCAGCAGCGTAGCGTCATCAGTTCTGGATACGCAGTATTTT
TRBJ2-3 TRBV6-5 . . CASRSSTDTQYF TGTGCCAGCAGATCTAGCACAGATACGCAGTATTTT
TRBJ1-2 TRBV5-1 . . CASSEQGQGGYTF TGCGCCAGCAGCGAACAGGGTCAAGGTGGCTACACCTTC
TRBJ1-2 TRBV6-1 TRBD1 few CASSEARRGQGGDYGYTF TGTGCCAGCAGTGAAGCAAGGAGAGGACAGGGAGGAGACTATGGCTACACCTTC
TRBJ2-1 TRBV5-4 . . CASSLPQNNEQFF TGTGCCAGCAGCTTGCCACAGAACAATGAGCAGTTCTTC
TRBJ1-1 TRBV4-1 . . CASSQAPSRGFTEAFF TGCGCCAGCAGCCAAGCCCCATCGAGAGGGTTCACTGAAGCTTTCTTT
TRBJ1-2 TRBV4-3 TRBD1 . CASSQDSRGLNDYGYTF TGCGCCAGCAGCCAAGACTCCAGGGGGCTGAACGACTATGGCTACACCTTC
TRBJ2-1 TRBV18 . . CASSPPEGSSYNEQFF TGTGCCAGCTCACCACCGGAGGGTAGCTCCTACAATGAGCAGTTCTTC
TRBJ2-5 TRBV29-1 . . CSVLQGNQETQYF TGCAGCGTATTACAGGGTAATCAAGAGACCCAGTACTTC
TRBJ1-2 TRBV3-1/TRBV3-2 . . CASSQEFAATNYGYTF TGTGCCAGCAGCCAAGAGTTTGCGGCGACTAACTATGGCTACACCTTC
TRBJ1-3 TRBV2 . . CASSERGALGNTIYF TGTGCCAGCAGTGAACGGGGGGCCCTCGGAAACACCATATATTTT
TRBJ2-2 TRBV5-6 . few CASSLADRELFF TGTGCCAGCAGCTTGGCGGACAGGGAGCTGTTTTTT
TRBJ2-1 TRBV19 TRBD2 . CASSRTSGYNEQFF TGTGCCAGTAGTCGGACTAGCGGGTACAATGAGCAGTTCTTC
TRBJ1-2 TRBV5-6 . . CASSSTGLGYGYTF TGTGCCAGCAGTTCAACAGGGCTTGGCTATGGCTACACCTTC
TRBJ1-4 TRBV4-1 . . CASSQVTAGNEKLFF TGCGCCAGCAGCCAAGTGACAGCGGGTAATGAAAAACTGTTTTTT
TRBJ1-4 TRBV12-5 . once CASGSLERGITNEKLFF TGTGCTAGTGGTTCCCTGGAGCGGGGAATAACTAATGAAAAACTGTTTTTT
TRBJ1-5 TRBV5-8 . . CASSLFQGGQPQHF TGTGCCAGCAGCTTGTTCCAGGGAGGACAGCCCCAGCATTTT
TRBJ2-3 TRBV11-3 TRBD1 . CASSRTGFSTDTQYF TGTGCCAGCAGTCGGACAGGGTTCAGCACAGATACGCAGTATTTT
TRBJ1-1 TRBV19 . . CASSIAEGLNTEAFF TGTGCCAGTAGTATAGCCGAGGGCTTGAACACTGAAGCTTTCTTT
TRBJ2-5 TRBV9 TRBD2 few CASSVGTSGAATQYF TGTGCCAGCAGCGTAGGGACTAGCGGGGCCGCGACCCAGTACTTC
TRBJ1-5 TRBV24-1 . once CATSRGVNQPQHF TGTGCCACCAGCCGCGGGGTCAATCAGCCCCAGCATTTT
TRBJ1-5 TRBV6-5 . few CASSSGRRGNQPQHF TGTGCCAGCAGCTCGGGGAGAAGGGGCAATCAGCCCCAGCATTTT
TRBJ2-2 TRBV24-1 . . CATSEPTGTGELFF TGTGCCACCAGTGAGCCTACAGGGACCGGGGAGCTGTTTTTT
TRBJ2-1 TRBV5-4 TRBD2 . CASSLQRGSNEQFF TGTGCCAGCAGCTTACAGCGGGGGAGCAATGAGCAGTTCTTC
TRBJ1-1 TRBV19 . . CASSIRESTEAFF TGTGCCAGTAGTATAAGGGAGAGCACTGAAGCTTTCTTT
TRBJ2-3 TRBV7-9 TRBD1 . CASSAGQGVADTQYF TGTGCCAGCAGCGCAGGACAGGGAGTCGCAGATACGCAGTATTTT
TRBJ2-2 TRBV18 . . CASSLWTPEDTGELFF TGTGCCAGCTCACTCTGGACTCCCGAGGACACCGGGGAGCTGTTTTTT
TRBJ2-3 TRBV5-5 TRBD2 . CASSTSAGGYDTQYF TGTGCCAGCAGCACCTCCGCGGGGGGGTACGATACGCAGTATTTT
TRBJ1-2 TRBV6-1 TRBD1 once CASSEGQGYYGYTF TGTGCCAGCAGTGAGGGACAGGGTTACTATGGCTACACCTTC
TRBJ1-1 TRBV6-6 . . CASSYAGDMNTEAFF TGTGCCAGCAGTTACGCTGGTGACATGAACACTGAAGCTTTCTTT
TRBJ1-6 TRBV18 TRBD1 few CASSPSGTDSPLHF TGTGCCAGCTCACCATCTGGGACAGACTCACCCCTCCACTTT
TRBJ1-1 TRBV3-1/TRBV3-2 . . CASSEDRGRLGGKTEAFF TGTGCCAGCAGCGAAGATCGAGGGAGGTTAGGCGGAAAAACTGAAGCTTTCTTT
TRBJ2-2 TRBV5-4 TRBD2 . CASSLAASGGNTGELFF TGTGCCAGCAGCTTGGCCGCTAGCGGGGGTAACACCGGGGAGCTGTTTTTT
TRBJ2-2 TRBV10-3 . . CAISEGVRPGELFF TGTGCCATCAGTGAAGGGGTGAGACCCGGGGAGCTGTTTTTT
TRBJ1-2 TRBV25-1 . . CASREQGGYTF TGTGCCAGCAGAGAGCAGGGTGGCTACACCTTC
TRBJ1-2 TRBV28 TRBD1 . CASRLQGFNYGYTF TGTGCCAGCAGATTACAGGGGTTTAACTATGGCTACACCTTC
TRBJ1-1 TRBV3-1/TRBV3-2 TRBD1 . CASRMSGGYKAFF TGTGCCAGCAGGATGTCAGGGGGATATAAAGCTTTCTTT
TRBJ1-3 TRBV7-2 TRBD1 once CASSSWDSSGNTIYF TGTGCCAGCAGCTCCTGGGACAGCTCTGGAAACACCATATATTTT
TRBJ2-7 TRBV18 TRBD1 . CASSLYGQGNEQYF TGTGCCAGCTCACTATACGGACAGGGGAACGAGCAGTACTTC
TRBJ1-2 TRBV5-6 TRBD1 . CASSLLRQGPRDLYGYTF TGTGCCAGCAGCTTACTGCGACAGGGCCCTCGTGATCTCTATGGCTACACCTTC
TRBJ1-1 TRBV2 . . CASSGEVGTEAFF TGTGCCAGCAGCGGGGAAGTTGGCACTGAAGCTTTCTTT
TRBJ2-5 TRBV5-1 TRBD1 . CASSAPTGGEETQYF TGCGCCAGCAGCGCCCCGACAGGGGGCGAAGAGACCCAGTACTTC
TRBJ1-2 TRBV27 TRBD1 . CASSLRSGTGGPNYGYTF TGTGCCAGCAGTTTAAGGTCTGGGACAGGGGGCCCCAACTATGGCTACACCTTC
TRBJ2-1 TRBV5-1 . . CASSLEYSGIEKFF TGCGCCAGCAGCTTGGAATACTCCGGGATAGAGAAGTTCTTC
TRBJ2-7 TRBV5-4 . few CASSLGGTIQQYF TGTGCCAGCAGCTTGGGGGGCACTATCCAGCAGTACTTC
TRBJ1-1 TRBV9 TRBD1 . CASSADRGRTEAFF TGTGCCAGCAGCGCCGACAGGGGGAGGACTGAAGCTTTCTTT
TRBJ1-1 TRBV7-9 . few CASSYLGRVAFF TGTGCCAGCAGCTATCTAGGCCGTGTTGCTTTCTTT